The source of this T cell receptor beta chain is a study of OX40 agonist ivuxolimab in advanced cancers. Study in general: Every patient in dose escalation had hepatocellular carcinoma, melanoma, renal cell or head and neck cancer.

Measured with immunoSEQ multiplex PCR; TCRdb has only the in-frame clones, and not every one. The sample holds some 43,000 clones, around 86% seen once. The CDR3 runs 14 residues. V was shortened by 2 bases and J by 5 bases, with 13 bases between the two germline ends. CDR1 is MNHEY, CDR2 SMNVEV, per germline (reference sequence). J is TRBJ2-7 and V is TRBV27; D gene ambiguous. Sequenced here: CD4+ or CD8+ T cells sorted from blood, sampled in a trial of the OX40 agonist ivuxolimab. The receptor was isolated from an adult with an advanced solid tumor such as melanoma, head and neck, liver or kidney cancer. CDR3 DNA sequence: TGTGCCAGCAGTTTAGTAGGGATAATGGACGAGCAGTACTTC. This gives the protein CASSLVGIMDEQYF.